This TCR beta chain comes out of a study of cytomegalovirus exposure and HLA in healthy donors. Whole-study context: Out of 170 million or so T cells, an earlier analysis found about 120 million unique TCR beta sequences in total. Regarding the study as a whole: Segments of the TCR beta V type were, in most cases, productive about 87% or about 30% of the time in an earlier analysis.

Concerning this clone itself: The antigen is undetermined.

Donors sampled were nominally healthy, though unrecorded immune exposures were likely. 60 Vbeta and 13 Jbeta primers were used in PCR. As processed by the authors: About 10 million shared chains were among approximately 87 million unique TCR beta chains counted in a later analysis. Sequencing was performed with immunoSEQ multiplex PCR; in TCRdb, only in-frame clones are kept and a portion is missing. Clonal size and the V and J genes are those of that table, whereas D and trimming came from the DNA. The table includes about 180,000 clones, about 86% detected once. Germline V gene sequence: CDR1 SQVTM, CDR2 ANQGSEA. The germline V and J ends were trimmed by 3 bases and 4 bases, with 16 bases remaining between them. This CDR3 is 15 amino acids long.

The rearrangement joins TRBV29-1 to TRBJ2-1; possible D gene TRBD2, 6 bases. The sequence came from a woman in her thirties in good health and CMV-seronegative. Input material: PBMCs. CDR3 region: CSVEEGYVSYNEQFF. Here the CDR3 DNA reads TGCAGCGTTGAGGAGGGGTACGTATCGTACAATGAGCAGTTCTTC.